This T cell receptor beta chain was captured in a study of blood T cell repertoires in COVID-19. Patients at the Seattle site were enrolled during active infection and followed longitudinally. In the original workflow: Quantification of nucleated cells was approximated via reference gene primer amplification. The data were produced by immunoSEQ multiplex PCR, yet TCRdb's version contains in-frame clones alone and is incomplete. V, J and clone size were drawn from that table, and D and trimming were deduced from the DNA. The sample contains about 180,000 clones, about 81% of which appear only once. Germline CDR1 SGHDT, CDR2 YYEEEE. The CDR3 totals 13 residues. Trimming stripped 6 bases from V and 5 bases from J, with 14 bases between.

Sequenced sample: peripheral blood. V and J are TRBV5-6 and TRBJ2-5; possibly TRBD2 for D (6 bases). The sequence was obtained from a woman at least 80 years old with COVID-19, enrolled during active disease. The CDR3 DNA reads TGTGCCAGCAAAGCTTTGGGGGGTGAGACCCAGTACTTC. Translating gives CASKALGGETQYF.